Below, 22 T cell receptor beta chains from the same sample are listed, as sequenced in a study of blood T cell repertoires in COVID-19. Produced via immunoSEQ multiplex PCR; TCRdb's table is partial and in-frame only. The repertoire holds about 270,000 clones, with under 95% as singletons. Sample: PBMCs or T cells enriched from blood (not recorded which). All receptors come from a woman in her forties with acute COVID-19.

In its sample, this clone was seen a few times. This chain connects TRBV11-1 to TRBJ2-7, with 14 bases fitting TRBD2. Losses at the gene ends were 2 bases for V and 6 bases for J; bases not matched to a gene: 3. Germline V gene lookup returns CDR1 SGHAT and CDR2 FQDESV (reference sequence). The CDR3 length is 15 residues. For the CDR3, the DNA is TGTGCCAGCAGCTTACGACTAGCGGGAGGGGCCGAGCAGTACTTC. Its protein is CASSLRLAGGAEQYF.

This clone has a handful of counts. The chain has TRBV7-8 and TRBJ2-1, with D possibly being TRBD2 (5 bases). V gave up 2 bases and J gave up 1 base, with 18 bases separating them. Germline-derived CDR1 and CDR2 are SGHVS and FQNEAQ. The CDR3 has 18 amino acids. CDR3 residues: CASSLSSRQTISYNEQFF. CDR3 nucleotide sequence: TGTGCCAGCAGCTTATCTTCGCGGCAGACTATATCCTACAATGAGCAGTTCTTC.

V usage is TRBV10-3 and J usage is TRBJ1-1; D ambiguous. In germline, CDR1 is ENHRY, CDR2 SYGVKD. The CDR3 spans 14 residues. Trimming left V 10 bases short and J 1 base short, with 16 bases between. The chain's CDR3 is CATSEGRQNTEAFF. CDR3 coding DNA: TGTGCCACCTCCGAGGGCAGACAGAACACTGAAGCTTTCTTT.

The chain combines TRBV19 with TRBJ1-1; 9 bases align to TRBD1. The germline V gene has CDR1 LNHDA and CDR2 SQIVND (reference sequence). V lost 5 bases to trimming and J lost 7 bases; unmatched junction nucleotides: 5. CDR3 length equals 13 residues. DNA for the CDR3: TGTGCCAGTAGTCTCGAGGGACAGGGTGAAGCTTTCTTT. Translating gives CASSLEGQGEAFF.

The J gene is TRBJ2-7, the V gene TRBV5-1; 9 bases agree with TRBD2. The CDR3 totals 15 residues. Germline assignment: CDR1 SGHRS and CDR2 YFSETQ. V dropped 0 bases and J dropped 4; count of bases not matched to a gene: 5. The CDR3 DNA follows: TGCGCCAGCAGCTTGGGGTCTAGCGGGATTTACGAGCAGTACTTC. Translating gives CASSLGSSGIYEQYF.

The chain is built from TRBV10-3 and TRBJ1-5; 8 nucleotides agree with TRBD1. The CDR3 covers 14 residues. V lost 5 bases and J lost 2; bases outside the gene matches: 2. In germline, CDR1 is ENHRY, CDR2 SYGVKD. The CDR3 loop is CAISTGGGNQPQHF. The CDR3 region has the DNA TGTGCCATCAGTACAGGGGGTGGCAATCAGCCCCAGCATTTT.

This clone was counted only a few times. V usage is TRBV4-3 and J usage is TRBJ2-3; 7 bases match TRBD2. CDR1 and CDR2 from the germline V gene are LGHNA and YSLEER. This CDR3 is built from 16 residues. The V segment lost 0 bases and the J segment 4 bases; nucleotides outside the gene matches: 7. CDR3 loop: CASSQDRGGRSDTQYF. The CDR3 region has the DNA TGCGCCAGCAGCCAAGATCGGGGCGGGAGATCAGATACGCAGTATTTT.

The chain uses TRBV30 and TRBJ1-3, with a tentative D call TRBD1 (5 bases). The CDR3 runs to 13 residues. Germline V CDR1 and CDR2: GTSNPN, SVGIG (reference sequence). V lost 1 base to trimming and J lost 3 bases, with 7 bases between them. Here the CDR3 reads CAWSAGVGNTIYF. The DNA of the CDR3 is TGTGCCTGGAGTGCGGGGGTTGGAAACACCATATATTTT.

This clone was detected only once. Other DNA sequences in this specimen translate into the identical CDR3. The chain employs TRBV12-3 or TRBV12-4 and TRBJ2-5; D not resolved. Trimming stripped 3 bases from V and 5 bases from J, with 4 bases between. The CDR3 contains 11 residues. The CDR3 region is CASSFRETQYF. DNA for the CDR3: TGTGCCAGCAGTTTCCGGGAGACCCAGTACTTC.

The V and J genes are TRBV24-1 and TRBJ2-3, with 10 positions matching TRBD1. The CDR3 spans 16 residues. V shed 5 bases and J 3 bases; nucleotides not matched to a gene: 7. CDR1 and CDR2 from the germline V gene are KGHDR and SFDVKD. DNA for the CDR3: TGTGCCACCAGTGGATTGGGACAGGGGATGACAGATACGCAGTATTTT. Amino acid sequence: CATSGLGQGMTDTQYF.

This rearrangement joins TRBV3-1 (or the pseudogene TRBV3-2) to TRBJ1-2; TRBD1 might be the D (5 bases). The CDR3 spans 19 residues. V was clipped by 2 bases and J by 4 bases, with 26 bases between them. CDR1 and CDR2 from the germline V gene are LGHDT and YNNKEL (reference sequence). The CDR3 bases are TGTGCCAGCAGCCAAAATATAATAGGGCAGGGTAGCAGTGGCTATGGCTACACCTTC. Protein product: CASSQNIIGQGSSGYGYTF.

This clone was counted only a few times. The rearrangement links TRBV18 to TRBJ1-6, with 12 bases aligning to TRBD1. This CDR3 region has 16 residues. Trimming removed 3 bases from V and 10 bases from J; junction bases left unmatched: 7. Germline V CDR1 and CDR2: KGHSH, LQKENI. CDR3 in DNA: TGTGCCAGCTCACCGAACGCCGGGACAGGGGGCTCACCCCTCCACTTT. Its protein product is CASSPNAGTGGSPLHF.

The chain links TRBV24-1 to TRBJ2-3; 8 bases line up with TRBD2. The CDR3 loop spans 15 amino acids. V was clipped by 3 bases and J by 2 bases; unmatched bases: 3. Germline values: CDR1 KGHDR, CDR2 SFDVKD. The DNA for the CDR3 is TGTGCCACCAGTGATACTAGCGGTTACACAGATACGCAGTATTTT. Translating gives CATSDTSGYTDTQYF.

The chain is built from TRBV7-2 and TRBJ2-2, with D maybe TRBD2 (6 bases). This CDR3 comprises 14 residues. Trimming removed 3 bases from V and 5 bases from J, with 10 bases in between. The germline V gene encodes CDR1 SGHTA and CDR2 FQGNSA. This CDR3 is CASSFGGLTGELFF. The CDR3 DNA reads TGTGCCAGCAGCTTTGGAGGACTAACCGGGGAGCTGTTTTTT.

The chain joins TRBV6-5 to TRBJ1-1; D may be TRBD1 (6 bases). Trimming shortened V by 3 bases and J by 1 base, and 12 bases separated the two germline ends. CDR3 size: 15 residues. Germline loops: CDR1 MNHEY, CDR2 SVGAGI. The CDR3 reads CASSYYLGANTEAFF. In DNA form, the CDR3 reads TGTGCCAGCAGTTATTATCTGGGGGCGAACACTGAAGCTTTCTTT.

The J gene is TRBJ1-1, the V gene TRBV7-9; 8 bases agree with TRBD1. Germline V gives CDR1 SEHNR, CDR2 FQNEAQ (reference sequence). The trim removed 6 bases at V and 1 base at J, leaving 7 bases unmatched. The CDR3 spans 15 residues. For the CDR3, the DNA is TGTGCCAGCAGTTTCCAGGGGGCGCGGAACACTGAAGCTTTCTTT. Protein sequence: CASSFQGARNTEAFF.

The rearrangement uses TRBV12-3 or TRBV12-4 and TRBJ1-6; TRBD1 is a possible D gene (6 bases). The V end lost 1 base, the J end lost 14 bases, and 12 bases lay between the germline ends. The CDR3 is made up of 13 amino acids. CDR3 amino acids: CASSLETGKTLHF. Here the CDR3 DNA reads TGTGCCAGCAGTTTAGAGACAGGCAAAACCCTCCACTTT.

The rearrangement uses TRBV2 and TRBJ2-2, with 9 bases matching TRBD1. CDR1 and CDR2 (germline): SNHLY, FYNNEI. J lost 2 bases, V lost 6 bases, and 4 bases had no gene match. This CDR3 contains 15 residues. The CDR3: CASRRTGENTGELFF. The CDR3 DNA reads as TGTGCCAGCAGAAGGACAGGGGAAAACACCGGGGAGCTGTTTTTT.

The chain's CDR3 is CSARQGGGVNEQFF. In DNA form, the CDR3 reads TGCAGCGCAAGACAGGGCGGCGGAGTAAATGAGCAGTTCTTC. V usage is TRBV29-1 and J usage is TRBJ2-1; 7 bases fit TRBD1. Looked up from germline, CDR1 is SQVTM and CDR2 is ANQGSEA. With 7 bases clipped from V and 7 bases from J, the junction kept 13 bases outside the gene matches. This CDR3 is 14 amino acids long.

This sequence joins TRBV30 and TRBJ1-4; 8 bases align to TRBD1. Trimming at V came to 0 bases and at J to 0 bases, leaving 3 bases not matched to a gene. The CDR3 contains 16 residues. Germline loops: CDR1 GTSNPN, CDR2 SVGIG (reference sequence). The CDR3 bases are TGTGCCTGGAGTGTGGACAGGGTGTCAACTAATGAAAAACTGTTTTTT. Amino acid sequence: CAWSVDRVSTNEKLFF.

The chain recombines TRBV7-6 with TRBJ1-2; a weak D match, TRBD1 (5 bases). V was trimmed by 5 bases and J by 8 bases, leaving 15 bases between them. The germline V gene encodes CDR1 SGHVS and CDR2 FNYEAQ. The CDR3 runs to 13 residues. The CDR3 region is CASSPRQGQGYTF. CDR3 bases: TGTGCCAGCAGCCCCCGCCAGGGCCAGGGCTACACCTTC.

The rearrangement joins TRBV11-2 to TRBJ2-7, with D perhaps TRBD2 (6 bases). The ends were cut back, 0 bases at V and 2 bases at J, with 11 bases in the middle. Per the germline V gene, CDR1 is SGHAT and CDR2 is FQNNGV. This CDR3 contains 15 residues. Written as DNA, the CDR3 is TGTGCCAGCAGCTTAGAGGAGGGGTGGCCCTACGAGCAGTACTTC. This sequence encodes CASSLEEGWPYEQYF.